The subject of this entry is one TCR beta chain. Its cognate antigen has yet to be identified. Nothing much larger sits one base from this clone, and base qualities are not available. For sequencing, an Illumina NovaSeq 6000 was employed. TCRalpha and TCRbeta cDNA libraries were constructed by 5'RACE with constant-segment primers, with sample barcodes and unique molecular identifiers being introduced. RNA was extracted from every sample with Trizol reagent. The libraries were amplified in two PCR steps, and the second step added a second sample barcode and Illumina TruSeq adapters. Sequencing of the libraries was done on an Illumina NovaSeq, producing 2 x 150 bp paired-end reads. Turning to the authors' computational methods: Demultiplexing of reads and collapsing into UMI-guided consensus sequences were performed with migec v1.2.7. Using mixcr v2.1.11, the UMI consensuses were aligned to TRA and TRB V and J templates and assembled into clonotypes. Clonotypes were classified as expanded or contracted when called significant by both edgeR and NoisET, with noise models trained on biological replicates. For edgeR calls, the cutoffs were a false discovery rate-adjusted p below 0.01 and a log2 fold-change threshold of 1. As an exploratory analysis of dynamics, max-normalized trajectories of the 1000 most abundant clonotypes were examined by PCA with hierarchical clustering. Separately sequenced CD4+ and CD8+ repertoires were used to assign a CD4 or CD8 phenotype to each responding clone. TCRdb reanalyzed the raw reads on its own, using fastp at Q25 for trimming and MiXCR for clone calling, and kept in-frame beta chains. Here each entry gathers all rows of one CDR3 protein and keeps the most common genes and DNA. These V and J calls derive from TCRdb rather than the authors' analysis. In all, the sample holds about 150,000 distinct CDR3 sequences, and approximately 25% of those were seen once. Around 22% of the sample belongs to the ten largest clones.

Ficoll-Paque density gradient centrifugation was the method used to isolate PBMCs. The record originates from a study of T-cell memory formation after mild COVID-19 (dated by TCRdb to the early 2020s). In terms of the full investigation: TCR sequence clusters from the two donors were largely donor specific. Longitudinal TCRalpha and TCRbeta repertoire sequencing tracked T-cell clones expanding and contracting after mild COVID-19 in two donors. Two young, previously healthy adult volunteers, one female and one male, were included in the cohort.

The CDR3 starts with the cysteine, ends with the phenylalanine, and has 15 residues. The retained sequence is limited to the CDR3, 45 bases, with the frame set at the first base. From the germline V gene (reference sequence), CDR1 is SEHNR and CDR2 is FQNEAQ. V is clipped by 7 bases and J by 3 bases, and the sequence between their germline boundaries is 19 bases long. The study at large found these results: Only a couple of mild cases were covered in the study, and larger cohorts including severe cases with pre-infection samples were considered necessary. Balanced CD4/CD8 phenotypes were observed for clones contracting from day 15 to 85, whereas a bias towards CD4+ was observed for a second wave of clones expanding from day 15 to 37. The second-wave clones that peaked on day 37 were not confirmed to be SARS-CoV-2 specific. The detection of some responding clones in pre-infection memory suggests that pre-existing cross-reactive memory T cells joined the SARS-CoV-2 response. Contracting CD4+ clones appeared mostly in the CM and EM memory subsets, whereas CD8+ clones were enriched in EMRA.

Sequenced sample: PBMCs or a T cell subset sorted from them (not recorded which). This TCR was recovered from an adult woman who had mild COVID-19 (a few samples of this study predate the infection). The sample titles of this study are shuffled in the database, so cell type and time point are left out; the donor was told from shared clones. The chain is made from TRBV7-9 and TRBJ2-7, with a tentative D gene TRBD1 over 5 matching bases. In nucleotides, the sequence is TGTGCCAGCACCGTAGTAGGGGCCACGGACTACGAGCAGTACTTC. This codes for CASTVVGATDYEQYF.